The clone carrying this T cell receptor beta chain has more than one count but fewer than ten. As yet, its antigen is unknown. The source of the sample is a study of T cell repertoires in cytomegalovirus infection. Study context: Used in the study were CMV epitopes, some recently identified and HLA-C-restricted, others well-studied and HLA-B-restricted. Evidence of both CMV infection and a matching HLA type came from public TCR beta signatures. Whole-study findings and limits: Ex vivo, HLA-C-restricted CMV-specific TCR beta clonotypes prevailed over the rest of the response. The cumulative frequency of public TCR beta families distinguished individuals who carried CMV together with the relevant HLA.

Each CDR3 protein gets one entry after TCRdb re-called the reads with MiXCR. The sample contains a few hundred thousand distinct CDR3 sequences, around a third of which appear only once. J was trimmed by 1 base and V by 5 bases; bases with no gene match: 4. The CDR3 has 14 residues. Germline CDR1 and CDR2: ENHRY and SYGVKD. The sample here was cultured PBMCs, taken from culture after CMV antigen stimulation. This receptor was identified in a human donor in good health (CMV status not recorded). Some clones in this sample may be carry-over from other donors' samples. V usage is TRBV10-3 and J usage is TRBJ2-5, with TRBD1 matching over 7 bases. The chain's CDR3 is CAISKGGVQETQYF. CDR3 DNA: TGTGCCATCAGTAAAGGGGGCGTCCAAGAGACCCAGTACTTC.